Listed below are T cell receptor beta chains from one sample, sequenced in a study of Graves' ophthalmopathy and Graves' hyperthyroidism. Each CDR3 protein gets one entry after TCRdb re-called the multiplex PCR reads with MiXCR. The table shows about 620,000 distinct CDR3 sequences, with about 24% occurring only once. Material for sequencing was peripheral blood. These receptors were taken from a woman aged 18-29 years with stable Graves' hyperthyroidism. Some clones in this sample may be carry-over from other donors' samples. Each CDR3 is given with its conserved first and last residue.

v_gene	j_gene	CDR3aa
TRBV20-1	TRBJ2-7	CSAGGTSGSGEQYF
TRBV20-1	TRBJ1-2	CSASLTGIDYGYTF
TRBV7-3	TRBJ2-1	CASSPYSGSEYNEKFF
TRBV11-2	TRBJ2-7	CASSFSAQYPTLPEEQYF
TRBV12-3/TRBV12-4	TRBJ1-1	CASTQSTVNTEAFF
TRBV2	TRBJ2-5	CASRGAEARETQYF
TRBV6-1	TRBJ1-2	CASSEGERGYTF
TRBV12-3/TRBV12-4	TRBJ1-1	CAKGLNEGRITEAFF
TRBV6-1	TRBJ1-1	CASSARVGDTEAFF
TRBV12-3/TRBV12-4	TRBJ2-2	CASTEPLARRHGELFF
TRBV12-3/TRBV12-4	TRBJ2-2	CASTRPGELFF
TRBV6-1	TRBJ2-7	CASSTGLAYEQYF
TRBV10-3	TRBJ1-1	CAKTQGESMNTEAFF
TRBV28	TRBJ1-1	CASSFQRTEAFF
TRBV6-1	TRBJ1-1	CATTGTVNTEAFF